This TCR beta chain was sequenced during a study of early T cells in non-severe SARS-CoV-2 infection. Worth noting for this clonotype: Its matching antigen is unknown.

Study outcomes and limitations: Reliance on VDJdb matching favored anti-spike CD8 responses; private and CD4 specificities were missed.

Germline V lookup: CDR1 SGHRS, CDR2 YFSETQ. With 6 bases removed from V and 1 base from J, the gap between germline ends came to 23 bases. CDR3 size: 18 residues. Molecules of cDNA were individually given unique molecular identifiers that were attached to them. TCRdb redid the calling of the 5' RACE reads with MiXCR, one entry per CDR3 protein. The sample carries around 70,000 distinct CDR3 sequences, about a tenth recorded once. Sample: whole blood, taken at baseline. This sequence originates from an adult who was a healthcare worker with PCR-confirmed SARS-CoV-2 infection or an uninfected control (not recorded which). The V gene is TRBV5-1, the J gene TRBJ2-4; D uncertain. This CDR3 reads CASTPLGKYPAAKNIQYF. The CDR3 nucleotides read TGCGCCAGCACCCCCTTGGGCAAGTACCCAGCGGCCAAAAACATTCAGTACTTC.